This T cell receptor beta chain stems from a study of cytomegalovirus exposure and HLA in healthy donors. CDR1 and CDR2 from the germline V gene are SGHTA and FQGNSA. V shed 3 bases, J shed 6 bases, and the junction held 9 bases outside the gene matches. The CDR3 is made up of 16 amino acids. The sample holds one count of this clone. What it binds is not known. Study results and limitations: One variant, a missense change in DCLRE1C, was linked in a later analysis to TCR beta V- and J-gene trimming. Diagnosis of cytomegalovirus status made by the classifier reportedly showed high specificity and sensitivity.

The PCR ran on 60 Vbeta and 13 Jbeta primers. Measured with immunoSEQ multiplex PCR; TCRdb has only the in-frame clones, and not every one. Of about 140,000 clones listed, 70% to 85% are singletons. V gene TRBV7-2 combines with J gene TRBJ2-2; 8 bases fit TRBD2. Sequencing used PBMCs. This sequence was found in a woman aged 45-60 years in good health and CMV-seropositive. The CDR3 loop is CASSFIPRGGAGELFF. Written as DNA, the CDR3 is TGTGCCAGCAGCTTCATTCCACGGGGGGGCGCCGGGGAGCTGTTTTTT.